The 5 T cell receptor beta chains reported below all come from one sample, sequenced in a study of blood T cell repertoires in COVID-19. Clones were read by immunoSEQ multiplex PCR, and TCRdb kept only the in-frame ones, dropping some. The data show around 180,000 clones, with under 80% seen just once and less than 3% held by the top ten. The sequenced material came from peripheral blood. These receptors were obtained from a woman of 80 years or more with acute or convalescent COVID-19.

The chain joins TRBV14 to TRBJ1-1; D not resolved. Per the germline V gene, CDR1 is SGHDN and CDR2 is FVKESK. The germline V and J ends were trimmed by 1 base and 7 bases, with 10 bases remaining between them. This CDR3 comprises 13 residues. CDR3 bases: TGTGCCAGCAGCCAAGTAAGACATGGTGAAGCTTTCTTT. The encoded protein is CASSQVRHGEAFF.

The chain uses TRBV18 and TRBJ2-7; 10 bases line up with TRBD2. V dropped 3 bases and J dropped 3; count of bases not matched to a gene: 11. Germline V gene data show CDR1 as KGHSH and CDR2 as LQKENI. The CDR3 sequence is 17 residues long. CDR3 amino acids: CASSPLAGGLLGYEQYF. The CDR3 DNA sequence: TGTGCCAGCTCACCCTTAGCGGGAGGACTCTTAGGCTACGAGCAGTACTTC.

This clone occurred a few times. The V and J genes are TRBV7-8 and TRBJ2-3; TRBD2 aligns across 9 bases. This CDR3 contains 16 residues. Per germline, CDR1 SGHVS and CDR2 FQNEAQ. The V and J ends lost 5 bases and 0 bases, in that order; junction bases with no gene match: 6. CDR3 nucleotide sequence: TGTGCCAGCAGCCTTAGCGGGAGCCCTAGCACAGATACGCAGTATTTT. Translation gives CASSLSGSPSTDTQYF.

The rearrangement uses TRBV9 and TRBJ1-1, with D possibly matching TRBD1 (5 bases). The V end lost 2 bases, the J end lost 1 base, and 15 bases lay between the germline ends. Germline CDR1 reads SGDLS; CDR2 reads YYNGEE. The CDR3 has 16 amino acids. The DNA for the CDR3 is TGTGCCAGCAGCGTTCCTCCGACAGTCGAGAACACTGAAGCTTTCTTT. It codes for CASSVPPTVENTEAFF.

The count of this clone is one. The V call is TRBV4-1, the J call TRBJ2-3; D might be TRBD1 (6 bases). The CDR3 totals 15 residues. V lost 4 bases, J lost 1 base, and 12 bases lay in between. Per the germline V gene, CDR1 is MGHRA and CDR2 is YSYEKL. The CDR3 DNA follows: TGCGCCAGCAGCCCACAGGGTTCTGGCACAGATACGCAGTATTTT. As protein: CASSPQGSGTDTQYF.